This entry lists 22 T cell receptor beta chains sequenced from one sample in a study of beta chain features in type 1 diabetes. Expressed TCRB transcripts were sequenced, since all the RNA that had been isolated was reverse transcribed. Using immunoSEQ multiplex PCR, the repertoire was profiled, and TCRdb retains in-frame clones only, with some absent. The table has 310,000 or so clones, approximately 10% seen once; the top ten hold 0.015%. Material: naive CD4+ T cells from blood. The receptor source for this set is a woman in her twenties or thirties in good health.

This clone was detected a few times. The CDR3 DNA sequence: TGTGCCAGCAACCGCCCAGGGTCGAGTCAGCCCCAGCATTTT. Protein sequence: CASNRPGSSQPQHF. J is TRBJ1-5 and V is TRBV2; D possibly corresponds to TRBD1 (5 bases). The germline gives CDR1 SNHLY, CDR2 FYNNEI. CDR3 size: 14 residues. The V gene lost 7 bases and the J gene lost 6 bases, with 16 bases spanning the gap.

This clone has only a few counts. The chain has TRBV10-3 and TRBJ2-7, with D tentatively TRBD1 (6 bases). The CDR3 consists of 13 residues. V was shortened by 6 bases and J by 7 bases, with 16 bases between the two germline ends. Germline V gene lookup returns CDR1 ENHRY and CDR2 SYGVKD. The CDR3, as DNA: TGTGCCATCAGCTCAGGGGTTTCGGAGGAGCAGTACTTC. Translation gives CAISSGVSEEQYF.

J is TRBJ1-5 and V is TRBV19; TRBD1 is a possible D gene (6 bases). CDR1 and CDR2 from the germline V gene are LNHDA and SQIVND (reference sequence). Trimming removed 3 bases at V and 2 bases at J, with 14 bases between. This CDR3 has 16 residues. The CDR3 is CASSMQGSGGNQPQHF. CDR3 nucleotide sequence: TGTGCCAGTAGTATGCAGGGGTCAGGTGGCAATCAGCCCCAGCATTTT.

This clone has only a few counts. The CDR3 DNA reads TGTGCCAGCAGCCTCCAACTAGTAGCGCCTACAGATACGCAGTATTTT. It yields the protein CASSLQLVAPTDTQYF. The gene calls are TRBV7-9 and TRBJ2-3; perhaps TRBD2 as D (5 bases). CDR3 size: 16 residues. V was pared by 5 bases and J by 3 bases, with 18 bases between. Germline V gene data show CDR1 as SEHNR and CDR2 as FQNEAQ (reference sequence).

This clone was seen more than once but under ten times. V gene TRBV18 combines with J gene TRBJ2-4; 8 bases map to TRBD1. The trim removed 3 bases at V and 7 bases at J, leaving 5 bases unmatched. The germline V gene encodes CDR1 KGHSH and CDR2 LQKENI. The CDR3 runs 14 residues. CDR3 sequence (DNA): TGTGCCAGCTCACCGCAAGGACAGGGCAACATTCAGTACTTC. It translates to CASSPQGQGNIQYF.

This clone was counted a few times. The chain combines TRBV6-5 with TRBJ2-1, with 12 bases that match TRBD2. In germline, CDR1 is MNHEY, CDR2 SVGAGI. Trimming at V came to 10 bases and at J to 5 bases, leaving 9 bases not matched to a gene. The CDR3 runs 15 residues. The CDR3 sequence: CATGLAGTDHNEQFF. For the CDR3, the DNA is TGTGCCACCGGACTAGCGGGAACTGATCACAATGAGCAGTTCTTC.

This clone was detected a few times. The chain's CDR3 is CASSSGLGQPQHF. The CDR3 DNA is TGTGCCAGCAGTTCAGGGCTTGGTCAGCCCCAGCATTTT. This chain uses TRBV27 with TRBJ1-5; D is possibly TRBD1 (5 bases). The V and J ends lost 4 bases and 6 bases respectively, with 10 bases between them. CDR3 length equals 13 residues. Per the germline V gene, CDR1 is MNHEY and CDR2 is SMNVEV (reference sequence).

The sample holds a few counts of this clone. The CDR3 DNA is TGTGCCAGCAGTGAACTCACAGGGACAACTAATGAAAAACTGTTTTTT. Translation gives CASSELTGTTNEKLFF. V usage is TRBV25-1 and J usage is TRBJ1-4, with D possibly being TRBD1 (6 bases). The CDR3 spans 16 residues. The V gene lost 2 bases and the J gene lost 0 bases, with 10 bases spanning the gap. Germline assignment: CDR1 MGHDK and CDR2 SYGVNS.

The chain uses TRBV5-1 and TRBJ2-3; 7 nucleotides match TRBD1. Per germline, CDR1 SGHRS and CDR2 YFSETQ. V shed 4 bases and J 0 bases; nucleotides not matched to a gene: 5. The length of the CDR3 is 15 residues. The CDR3 DNA is TGCGCCAGCAGCCAGACAGGGATGAGCACAGATACGCAGTATTTT. Encoded protein: CASSQTGMSTDTQYF.

The chain couples TRBV7-3 to TRBJ2-3; 11 bases align to TRBD2. Germline V lookup: CDR1 SGHTA, CDR2 FQGTGA. This CDR3 is 16 amino acids long. Trimming at V came to 5 bases and at J to 6 bases, leaving 10 bases not matched to a gene. The CDR3 sequence is CASSRTSGSTGDTQYF. The CDR3 region has the DNA TGTGCCAGCAGCCGAACTAGCGGGAGTACTGGGGATACGCAGTATTTT.

The chain has TRBV5-1 and TRBJ2-5; no definite D call. Germline assignment: CDR1 SGHRS and CDR2 YFSETQ. The CDR3 runs to 12 residues. V lost 1 base, J lost 3 bases, and 4 bases lay in between. The CDR3 sequence is CASSLLEETQYF. The CDR3 bases are TGCGCCAGCAGCTTGTTAGAAGAGACCCAGTACTTC.

The chain employs TRBV11-2 and TRBJ2-1; 10 bases agree with TRBD2. In germline, CDR1 is SGHAT, CDR2 FQNNGV. The CDR3 is 16 amino acids. With 2 bases clipped from V and 5 bases from J, the junction kept 6 bases outside the gene matches. The CDR3 nucleotides read TGTGCCAGCAGCTTATATACGAGCGGGAGGGACAATGAGCAGTTCTTC. Residues: CASSLYTSGRDNEQFF.

This chain uses TRBV5-4 with TRBJ2-5, with 7 bases fitting TRBD1. This CDR3 comprises 16 residues. V was pared by 4 bases and J by 0 bases, with 9 bases of the junction left unmatched. CDR1 SGHNT and CDR2 YYREEE come from the germline V gene (reference sequence). This chain's CDR3 is CASSPDRAWYQETQYF. CDR3 DNA sequence: TGTGCCAGCAGCCCCGACAGGGCTTGGTACCAAGAGACCCAGTACTTC.

The chain recombines TRBV20-1 with TRBJ2-7; possible D gene TRBD2, 5 bases. Germline values: CDR1 DFQATT, CDR2 SNEGSKA (reference sequence). Trimming cost V 6 bases and J 6 bases, with 12 bases left between them. This CDR3 spans 11 amino acids. The CDR3 DNA follows: TGCAGTGCGTTCTTAGCGCCCGAGCAGTACTTC. Protein product: CSAFLAPEQYF.

The chain joins TRBV2 to TRBJ2-3; the D is unclear. CDR3 length: 12 amino acids. CDR1 is SNHLY and CDR2 is FYNNEI in the germline V gene. With 4 bases removed from V and 2 bases from J, the gap between germline ends came to 4 bases. The CDR3 DNA sequence: TGTGCCAGCAGTGTAGACACAGATACGCAGTATTTT. Translation: CASSVDTDTQYF.

The chain carries TRBV19 and TRBJ1-5; D uncertain. Germline V CDR1 and CDR2: LNHDA, SQIVND (reference sequence). Trimming removed 0 bases at V and 9 bases at J, with 6 bases between. This CDR3 spans 12 amino acids. Here the CDR3 reads CASSIEASPQHF. CDR3 nucleotide sequence: TGTGCCAGTAGTATAGAAGCCTCGCCCCAGCATTTT.

This clone was detected a few times. The gene calls are TRBV19 and TRBJ2-5; 7 bases match TRBD1. The CDR3 is 13 amino acids. Germline V gene lookup returns CDR1 LNHDA and CDR2 SQIVND (reference sequence). Losses at the gene ends were 4 bases for V and 4 bases for J; bases not matched to a gene: 3. In DNA, the CDR3 is TGTGCCAGTAGTAAAACAGGGGTAGAGACCCAGTACTTC. Translated, it gives CASSKTGVETQYF.

This clone was counted between two and nine times. The rearrangement uses TRBV19 and TRBJ2-1; 13 bases line up with TRBD2. Germline CDR1 reads LNHDA; CDR2 reads SQIVND (reference sequence). Germline trimming cut 3 bases from V and 4 bases from J; bases unmatched to any gene: 3. The CDR3 runs to 16 residues. The chain's CDR3 is CASSMTSGRLYNEQFF. The DNA of the CDR3 is TGTGCCAGTAGTATGACTAGCGGGAGGTTGTACAATGAGCAGTTCTTC.

This chain uses TRBV4-3 with TRBJ2-3, with 10 positions matching TRBD2. Looked up from germline, CDR1 is LGHNA and CDR2 is YSLEER. The J segment lost 4 bases and the V segment lost 0 bases, leaving 4 bases of the junction unmatched. The CDR3 sequence is 16 residues long. CDR3 nucleotides: TGCGCCAGCAGCCAAGACCGGACTAGCGGCCCAGATACGCAGTATTTT. This gives the protein CASSQDRTSGPDTQYF.

This clone was seen a single time. V usage is TRBV6-5 and J usage is TRBJ1-5; 9 nucleotides align to TRBD1. V trimming: 6 bases; J trimming: 4 bases; junction bases outside the gene matches: 7. CDR3 length: 15 residues. Germline V gives CDR1 MNHEY, CDR2 SVGAGI. CDR3 residues: CASRGDRASNQPQHF. As DNA, the CDR3 is TGTGCCAGCAGAGGGGACAGGGCATCAAATCAGCCCCAGCATTTT.

This chain joins TRBV7-9 and TRBJ2-5, with 7 bases identical to TRBD1. Germline V gene sequence: CDR1 SEHNR, CDR2 FQNEAQ (reference sequence). This CDR3 has 14 amino acids. V dropped 6 bases and J dropped 2; count of bases not matched to a gene: 6. As DNA, the CDR3 is TGTGCCAGCAGGCCCGGGACAGCTCAAGAGACCCAGTACTTC. Translation gives CASRPGTAQETQYF.

This clone came up a few times. Written as DNA, the CDR3 is TGCGCCAGCAGCTTGTATACAGGGAACACCGGGGAGCTGTTTTTT. Encoded protein: CASSLYTGNTGELFF. The J gene is TRBJ2-2, the V gene TRBV5-1; a weak D match, TRBD1 (5 bases). The CDR3 totals 15 residues. Germline CDR1 is SGHRS and CDR2 is YFSETQ. The V end was cut by 1 base, the J end by 1 base, with 8 bases between.